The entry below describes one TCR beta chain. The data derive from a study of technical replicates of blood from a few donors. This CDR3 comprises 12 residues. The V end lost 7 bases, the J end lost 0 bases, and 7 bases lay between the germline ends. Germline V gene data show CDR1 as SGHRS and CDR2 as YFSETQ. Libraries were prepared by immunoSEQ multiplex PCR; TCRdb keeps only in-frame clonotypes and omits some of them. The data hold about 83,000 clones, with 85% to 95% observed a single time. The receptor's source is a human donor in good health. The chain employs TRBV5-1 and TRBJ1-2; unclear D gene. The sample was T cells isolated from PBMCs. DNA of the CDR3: TGCGCCAGCGGGGAGGCTAACTATGGCTACACCTTC. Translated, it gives CASGEANYGYTF.